Presented here are 26 T cell receptor beta chains from one specimen sequenced in a study of shared clonotypes between healthy human individuals. TCRdb's copy holds only in-frame clones and misses some; the assay was immunoSEQ multiplex PCR. Of roughly 500,000 clones listed, roughly three quarters are singletons. Sequencing was performed on PBMCs. All receptors derive from a woman in her thirties or forties in good health. Some clones in this sample may be carry-over from other donors' samples.

CDR3 in DNA: TGTGCCAGCAGTTACCCGGGACAGGGGAACACCATATATTTT. This gives the protein CASSYPGQGNTIYF. The chain combines TRBV6-6 with TRBJ1-3; 10 nucleotides line up with TRBD1. V lost 2 bases to trimming and J lost 7 bases; unmatched junction nucleotides: 2. Per the germline V gene, CDR1 is MNHNY and CDR2 is SVGAGI (reference sequence). The CDR3 contains 14 residues.

The V call is TRBV7-9, the J call TRBJ2-7; 10 positions agree with TRBD1. CDR3 length equals 14 residues. V was pared by 6 bases and J by 1 base, with 3 bases of the junction left unmatched. Per the germline V gene, CDR1 is SEHNR and CDR2 is FQNEAQ (reference sequence). CDR3 in DNA: TGTGCCAGCAGACAGGGACAGGGGTCCTACGAGCAGTACTTC. Amino acid sequence: CASRQGQGSYEQYF.

This clone occurred many times. The chain combines TRBV2 with TRBJ2-2, with 9 bases fitting TRBD1. V was pared by 6 bases and J by 5 bases, with 16 bases of the junction left unmatched. CDR3 length: 18 amino acids. Per the germline V gene, CDR1 is SNHLY and CDR2 is FYNNEI. The CDR3: CASRARQGGSRDTGELFF. In nucleotides, the CDR3 is TGTGCCAGCAGGGCTAGACAGGGGGGGTCCAGGGATACCGGGGAGCTGTTTTTT. Full variable domain (rest looked up from reference TRBV2 and TRBJ2-2): EPEVTQTPSHQVTQMGQEVILRCVPISNHLYFYWYRQILGQKVEFLVSFYNNEISEKSEIFDDQFSVERPDGSNFTLKIRSTKLEDSAMYFCASRARQGGSRDTGELFFGEGSRLTVL.

This rearrangement joins TRBV25-1 to TRBJ1-4; 9 bases line up with TRBD1. The CDR3 contains 15 residues. Trimming removed 5 bases from V and 5 bases from J; junction bases left unmatched: 6. Germline CDR1 and CDR2: MGHDK and SYGVNS. CDR3 residues: CASSRTGTGNEKLFF. The CDR3 DNA is TGTGCCAGCAGTCGTACCGGGACAGGGAATGAAAAACTGTTTTTT.

This chain connects TRBV28 to TRBJ1-2, with D unclear. Germline CDR1 MDHEN, CDR2 SYDVKM. The V gene lost 3 bases and the J gene lost 3 bases, with 2 bases spanning the gap. The CDR3 runs 11 residues. CDR3 region: CASSFHYGYTF. The CDR3 DNA reads TGTGCCAGCAGTTTCCACTATGGCTACACCTTC.

The chain recombines TRBV10-3 with TRBJ2-2; TRBD1 matches 11 bases. V dropped 6 bases and J dropped 5; count of bases not matched to a gene: 2. This CDR3 region has 14 residues. Per germline, CDR1 ENHRY and CDR2 SYGVKD. DNA of the CDR3: TGTGCCATCAGGGGGACAGGGGGGACCGGGGAGCTGTTTTTT. Its protein is CAIRGTGGTGELFF.

The chain is built from TRBV19 and TRBJ2-3; a weak D match, TRBD1 (6 bases). This CDR3 is 14 amino acids long. Per germline, CDR1 LNHDA and CDR2 SQIVND (reference sequence). V lost 5 bases and J lost 2, with 11 bases in between. DNA of the CDR3: TGTGCCAGTAGTGCCGGACAGTACACAGATACGCAGTATTTT. As protein: CASSAGQYTDTQYF.

The chain links TRBV6-5 to TRBJ1-3; D uncertain. V was trimmed by 6 bases and J by 4 bases, leaving 13 bases between them. Germline assignment: CDR1 MNHEY and CDR2 SVGAGI. The CDR3 runs to 14 residues. Here the CDR3 reads CASSLAGSGNTIYF. CDR3 nucleotides: TGTGCCAGCAGCCTCGCCGGGTCCGGAAACACCATATATTTT.

The CDR3 protein is CASSLEGARSQPQHF. CDR3 nucleotides: TGCGCCAGCAGCTTGGAGGGGGCAAGGAGTCAGCCCCAGCATTTT. This rearrangement joins TRBV5-1 to TRBJ1-5; 7 bases are a match to TRBD1. With V trimmed by 0 bases and J by 6 bases, 6 bases remained unmatched. The CDR3 has 15 residues. Per germline, CDR1 SGHRS and CDR2 YFSETQ. Using reference TRBV5-1 and TRBJ1-5 for the parts outside the CDR3, the full variable domain is KAGVTQTPRYLIKTRGQQVTLSCSPISGHRSVSWYQQTPGQGLQFLFEYFSETQRNKGNFPGRFSGRQFSNSRSEMNVSTLELGDSALYLCASSLEGARSQPQHFGDGTRLSIL.

The chain carries TRBV7-6 and TRBJ2-7, with 9 nucleotides matching TRBD1. V dropped 5 bases and J dropped 0; count of bases not matched to a gene: 8. Germline CDR1 and CDR2: SGHVS and FNYEAQ. There are 16 residues in the CDR3. The CDR3 sequence: CASSLNRGQSSYEQYF. CDR3 nucleotides: TGTGCCAGCAGCCTCAACAGGGGGCAAAGCTCCTACGAGCAGTACTTC.

The chain has TRBV30 and TRBJ1-2, with TRBD1 as a possible D gene (6 bases). Looked up from germline, CDR1 is GTSNPN and CDR2 is SVGIG (reference sequence). The V end lost 2 bases, the J end lost 10 bases, and 14 bases lay between the germline ends. The CDR3 extends over 12 amino acids. In nucleotides, the CDR3 is TGTGCCTGGAGTTTCGACAGGCTCCTCTACACCTTC. Translating gives CAWSFDRLLYTF.

The chain couples TRBV7-2 to TRBJ1-4; D gene unclear. V lost 1 base to trimming and J lost 8 bases, with 11 bases between them. CDR1 SGHTA and CDR2 FQGNSA come from the germline V gene. The CDR3 length is 14 residues. CDR3 nucleotides: TGTGCCAGCAGCTTAGTTCAGCGGCCAGAAAAACTGTTTTTT. Its translation: CASSLVQRPEKLFF.

The chain links TRBV11-3 to TRBJ2-3; TRBD1 aligns across 7 bases. Germline CDR1 reads SGHNT; CDR2 reads YENEEA. The CDR3 is 12 amino acids. V was clipped by 4 bases and J by 6 bases; unmatched bases: 1. DNA of the CDR3: TGTGCCAGCAGCTCACAGGGGGATACGCAGTATTTT. Translated, it gives CASSSQGDTQYF. Complete variable domain (other parts from reference TRBV11-3 and TRBJ2-3): EAGVVQSPRYKIIEKKQPVAFWCNPISGHNTLYWYLQNLGQGPELLIRYENEEAVDDSQLPKDRFSAERLKGVDSTLKIQPAELGDSAVYLCASSSQGDTQYFGPGTRLTVL.

The genes are TRBV19 and TRBJ2-7; 10 nucleotides match TRBD1. The CDR3 consists of 14 residues. Germline CDR1 LNHDA, CDR2 SQIVND (reference sequence). The V gene end was trimmed by 7 bases and the J gene end by 2 bases; junction bases not matched to a gene: 5. The CDR3 region has the DNA TGTGCCAGTACCCAGACAGGGGGCCCCTACGAGCAGTACTTC. Translated: CASTQTGGPYEQYF.

This sequence joins TRBV7-9 and TRBJ2-6, with 9 bases matching TRBD2. The germline V gene encodes CDR1 SEHNR and CDR2 FQNEAQ (reference sequence). The V gene end was trimmed by 5 bases and the J gene end by 2 bases; junction bases not matched to a gene: 13. The CDR3 has 19 residues. The CDR3 region has the DNA TGTGCCAGCAGCCCCCTCGAAGGTAGCGGGAGAACTGGGGCCAACGTCCTGACTTTC. It is translated as CASSPLEGSGRTGANVLTF.

The J gene is TRBJ2-7, the V gene TRBV5-5; D is unresolved. The CDR3 spans 13 residues. Per germline, CDR1 SGHKS and CDR2 YYEKEE (reference sequence). V gave up 3 bases and J gave up 5 bases, with 12 bases separating them. CDR3 bases: TGTGCCAGCAGCTGGTCGGTCCTGAACGAGCAGTACTTC. Its protein product is CASSWSVLNEQYF.

The rearrangement joins TRBV28 to TRBJ1-5; TRBD1 agrees at 8 bases. With V trimmed by 7 bases and J by 4 bases, 9 bases remained unmatched. The CDR3 totals 15 residues. The germline CDR1 and CDR2 sequences are MDHEN and SYDVKM. The CDR3 coding sequence is TGTGCCAGCACCCAATCGGACAGGGTAAATCAGCCCCAGCATTTT. It yields the protein CASTQSDRVNQPQHF.

The rearrangement links TRBV5-1 to TRBJ2-7; the match to TRBD1 covers 7 bases. Losses at the gene ends were 3 bases for V and 5 bases for J; bases not matched to a gene: 5. This CDR3 comprises 13 residues. Germline CDR1 SGHRS, CDR2 YFSETQ. CDR3 sequence (DNA): TGCGCCAGCAGCTCTACAGGGGACCACGAGCAGTACTTC. Residues: CASSSTGDHEQYF.

This clone was observed a handful of times. The chain employs TRBV1 and TRBJ2-1; TRBD1 is taken as the D call from the table, unchecked against the DNA. TRBV1 is designated a pseudogene. The CDR3 sequence is 17 residues long. The CDR3 DNA follows: TGCACCAGCAGCCAAGTTGGCGCAGGGCGTCTCGACAATGAGCAGTTCTTC. Protein sequence: CTSSQVGAGRLDNEQFF.

The V and J genes are TRBV6-5 and TRBJ2-1, with D perhaps TRBD2 (6 bases). The V and J ends lost 2 bases and 5 bases respectively, with 10 bases between them. The CDR3 length is 14 residues. CDR1 and CDR2 (germline): MNHEY, SVGAGI. CDR3 bases: TGTGCCAGCAGTTACCCCGGGACTCACAATGAGCAGTTCTTC. Its protein product is CASSYPGTHNEQFF.

This clone has at least ten counts. This CDR3 reads CASSLGTGTGGREQYF. The CDR3 DNA reads TGCGCCAGCAGCTTGGGAACCGGGACAGGGGGCAGAGAGCAGTACTTC. The rearrangement links TRBV5-1 to TRBJ2-7; 12 bases match TRBD1. The CDR3 consists of 16 residues. Germline CDR1 SGHRS, CDR2 YFSETQ. With V trimmed by 0 bases and J by 7 bases, 8 bases remained unmatched.

The chain combines TRBV4-2 with TRBJ2-1; D uncertain. The germline V gene encodes CDR1 LGHNA and CDR2 YNFKEQ. The germline V and J ends were trimmed by 1 base and 9 bases, with 13 bases remaining between them. This CDR3 region has 14 residues. The CDR3 nucleotides read TGTGCCAGCAGCCAAGTTGGGCCCTGGGGTGAGCAGTTCTTC. Translated, it gives CASSQVGPWGEQFF.

Note on this clone: Other DNA variants within this sample encode the same CDR3. The chain recombines TRBV19 with TRBJ2-7; TRBD1 is a possible D gene (6 bases). The V end lost 1 base, the J end lost 4 bases, and 8 bases lay between the germline ends. Germline V gene sequence: CDR1 LNHDA, CDR2 SQIVND (reference sequence). The CDR3 runs 13 residues. The chain's CDR3 is CASSIARGYEQYF. In DNA form, the CDR3 reads TGTGCCAGTAGTATAGCCAGGGGTTACGAGCAGTACTTC. Full variable domain (rest looked up from reference TRBV19 and TRBJ2-7): DGGITQSPKYLFRKEGQNVTLSCEQNLNHDAMYWYRQDPGQGLRLIYYSQIVNDFQKGDIAEGYSVSREKKESFPLTVTSAQKNPTAFYLCASSIARGYEQYFGPGTRLTVT.

This chain connects TRBV7-2 to TRBJ2-3, with 8 bases lining up with TRBD2. V lost 0 bases and J lost 0; bases outside the gene matches: 11. Germline CDR1 is SGHTA and CDR2 is FQGNSA. CDR3 length: 19 amino acids. CDR3 DNA sequence: TGTGCCAGCAGCTTAGCCCCACGGGCCCTAGCGGGCAGCACAGATACGCAGTATTTT. Translated: CASSLAPRALAGSTDTQYF.

The J gene is TRBJ1-1, the V gene TRBV10-1; possible D gene TRBD1, 5 bases. V lost 11 bases, J lost 4 bases, and 17 bases lay in between. This CDR3 is built from 13 residues. The germline gives CDR1 WNHNN, CDR2 SYGVQD (reference sequence). Here the CDR3 DNA reads TGCGCCTCCAGGGAATTCGCGACCACTGAAGCTTTCTTT. Translation gives CASREFATTEAFF.

V gene TRBV10-2 combines with J gene TRBJ2-7, with 13 bases fitting TRBD2. V lost 5 bases, J lost 2 bases, and 3 bases stayed unmatched. Looked up from germline, CDR1 is WSHSY and CDR2 is SAAADI. This CDR3 comprises 15 residues. The chain's CDR3 is CASSQLAGGPYEQYF. Written as DNA, the CDR3 is TGCGCCAGCAGTCAACTAGCGGGAGGGCCCTACGAGCAGTACTTC.